The T cell receptor (beta chain) described here comes from a study of identifying expanded T cells in peripheral blood. Only in-frame clones appear in the TCRdb table, and some are missing; sequencing was by immunoSEQ multiplex PCR. The sample holds some 78,000 clones; about 83% are singletons and the top ten take 15% to 20%. This CDR3 has 17 amino acids. Looked up from germline, CDR1 is SGHNT and CDR2 is YYREEE (reference sequence). V lost 3 bases, J lost 2 bases, and 12 bases stayed unmatched. No infections or other immune events were documented during collection. The TCR originated in a person between 18 and 75 years old in good health. The sequencing input was blood. The rearrangement links TRBV5-4 to TRBJ2-3; TRBD2 agrees at 7 bases. In nucleotides, the CDR3 is TGTGCCAGCAGCTCCAAAGGGAGCCTAGCGGCCACAGATACGCAGTATTTT. Amino acids: CASSSKGSLAATDTQYF.